This T cell receptor beta chain came from a study of blood T cell repertoires in COVID-19 (dated by TCRdb to about 2020). With respect to the entire study: Samples covering the acute and convalescent phases of COVID-19 were provided by collaborators in the United States, Italy and Spain. Nearly every sample came with metadata listing a de-identified subject ID, COVID-19 status, age in years and sex. The dataset comprised deeply sampled blood TCRbeta repertoires from subjects exposed to, actively infected with, or recovered from COVID-19. HLA class I and class II types, where available, came from metadata supplied by the sample provider rather than from assay-based typing. The material from the prospective study consisted of cDNA or gDNA derived from T cells, B-cell-depleted T cells, or PBMCs. The repertoires were made available in a free public database intended to serve as a resource for research on the immune response to SARS-CoV-2. The samples were drawn from two sources: the first 160 participants of the ongoing ImmuneRACE study, and 1,000 to 1,500 subjects contributed by 6 global collaborators. The research as a whole found: How much clinical and demographic metadata was included differed by source and by participant, and the metadata was provided uncurated.

Each collaborating institution followed its own protocols to collect whole blood in K2EDTA tubes. For TCRbeta analysis, collaborator samples were shipped as frozen whole blood, as isolated PBMCs, or as DNA extracted from either sample type. TCRbeta CDR3 regions were amplified from genomic DNA by means of the immunoSEQ Assay, a bias-controlled multiplex PCR. As for how the authors treated the data: Nucleated cell counts per sample were estimated from amplification of reference gene primers within the assay. Sequence reads were collapsed and filtered to measure the absolute abundance of every unique TCRbeta CDR3 rearrangement. For each sample, productive Simpson clonality was calculated by taking the square root of Simpson's diversity index across productive rearrangements. In its TCRdb copy, this immuneACCESS table keeps in-frame sequences only and misses some clones. Where compared with another copy, unresolved V genes explain less than half of these, and the others have no known cause. V and J calls and clone size are as listed in that table; D and trimming were resolved from the DNA. For this sample there are fewer than 250,000 clones; about 83% appear just once. The ten largest account for roughly 4% of the sample.

CDR1 SNHLY and CDR2 FYNNEI were looked up in the germline V gene. Here V drops 5 bases and J drops 6 bases, and the junction holds 4 bases not matched to any gene. The CDR3 measures 13 amino acids from cysteine to phenylalanine. Only the CDR3 region is kept as DNA, spanning 39 bases read in frame from base 1. This clone has only a few counts. Which antigen it targets is not known. No much larger clone is present one base from it, and per-base qualities are unavailable. Sequenced input: peripheral blood. The receptor chain draws on TRBV2 and TRBJ2-1; 7 middle bases align to TRBD1. The receptor was isolated from a man aged 50-60 years with acute or convalescent COVID-19. This receptor has the CDR3 CASSQGDSNEQFF. The base sequence is TGTGCCAGCAGTCAAGGGGACAGCAATGAGCAGTTCTTC.